This TCR beta chain was found in a study of blood T cell repertoires in COVID-19. Study-level information: Whether acute or convalescent, the COVID-19 samples came from the United States, Italy and Spain. Sources were T cells, B-cell-depleted T cells, or PBMCs; the material itself was cDNA or gDNA.

CDR3 size: 15 residues. CDR1 is LNHDA and CDR2 is SQIVND in the germline V gene (reference sequence). V trimming: 3 bases; J trimming: 3 bases; junction bases outside the gene matches: 5. Patients from Seattle were sampled longitudinally, starting during active infection. Original analysis: Estimation of nucleated cell counts was performed using reference gene primer amplification. Sequenced by immunoSEQ multiplex PCR; TCRdb stores in-frame clones only, minus some. V and J calls plus clone size are reproduced from that table; the DNA served to infer D and trimming. Among approximately 180,000 clones listed, around nine tenths were seen once.

The chain couples TRBV19 to TRBJ2-1; 7 bases align to TRBD1. Sequencing was done on a sample of peripheral blood. This receptor was obtained from a woman in her 70s with COVID-19, enrolled during active disease. The CDR3 DNA reads TGTGCCAGTAGTATGGGGCAGGGGGACTACAATGAGCAGTTCTTC. Its protein product is CASSMGQGDYNEQFF.